This record looks at one TCR beta chain sequence and its context. Its antigen remains unidentified. The data originate from a study of cytomegalovirus exposure and HLA in healthy donors (dated by TCRdb to about 2017). As for the study more broadly: According to an earlier analysis of 550 to 750 of the donors, 150 million to 200 million T cells yielded over 100 million unique TCR beta sequences and less than 300 Gb of sequence data. Roughly 320 gigabases of sequencing data and roughly 81 million unique TCR sequences made up an early release that covered around 640 HLA-typed donors. Of the 300 to 500 genotyped donors, roughly 80% were placed in the genetic ancestry cluster associated with self-reported Caucasian donors. The study was designed to test whether signatures of past pathogen exposure could be identified by cataloging public T cell receptors. Using immunosequencing, the study profiled T cell repertoires from around 680 subjects and related those repertoires to cytomegalovirus serostatus. Along with the 666-subject first cohort, a separate validation cohort of over 90 different subjects was used. To predict cytomegalovirus infection status, the study combined high-throughput TCR immunosequencing, statistical association of individual TCRs with disease status, and machine learning. A later analysis re-examined previously published TCR beta repertoires from about 670 donors and added high-resolution HLA genotyping to investigate patterns of TCR occurrence. Rather than using new phenotypic data, the later analysis identified candidate immune exposures from TCR beta sequences and from how often those sequences occurred across donors. In an earlier analysis of more than 550 of the donors, high-throughput TCR beta sequencing was used to judge whether each TCR beta V gene segment behaved as functional or pseudogenic. Alongside the repertoire data, information on donor age, sex, ethnicity and CMV serostatus was compiled. Genome-wide SNP genotypes for about 55% of the roughly 670 donors were used in a later genetic analysis, which treated that subset as a discovery cohort. All discovery cohort repertoires had been generated using a single sequencing platform. HLA typing covered class I and class II loci at four-digit resolution. Typing coverage differed by locus: A, B, C, DRB1 and DQB1 were typed in about 629-640 donors, DQA1 in around 500, DPA1 in 600 to 610, and DPB1 in 472. A handful of DR-DQ haplotypes were handled as single units for association and clustering because linkage in the cohort was strong. Among under 450 genotyped donors of the cohort, an average of approximately 240,000 unique TCR beta nucleotide sequences were sequenced per donor, roughly 18% of them non-productive.

Study-wide conclusions, independent of this receptor: Most TCR sequences were observed very rarely across donors, whereas some public TCRs were present in many individuals. In an earlier analysis of some 540 of the donors, most TCR beta V segments appeared in productive rearrangements about 90% or about 30% of the time, broadly matching IMGT annotations. Correlated functional status among segregating V segments might be attributable to linkage disequilibrium, but an unknown experimental factor could not be ruled out. A later analysis associated 15,000 to 20,000 TCR beta sequences with specific HLA alleles at a false discovery rate of 0.05. Most CMV-associated TCR beta chains appeared to be HLA-restricted in a later analysis, and the HLA associations seemed to be driven largely by CMV exposure. Immune exposure information for the cohort was limited to CMV serostatus. According to a later analysis, parvovirus B19, influenza, CMV and Epstein-Barr virus appeared linked to several top co-occurrence clusters. Sequencing depth was assumed to be roughly uniform across donors in the presence/absence analyses, though that assumption may not hold. A total of fewer than 200 TCR beta chains were listed by the study as associated with cytomegalovirus. Because the 87-base-pair reads could not distinguish some IMGT-functional V segments, including TRBV6-2 and TRBV6-3, those segments were excluded. The authors suggested that the approach could potentially be extended to other disease states and immunological phenotypes. In a later analysis, HLA-associated TCR beta chains showed more clonal expansion and lower generation probabilities than non-associated chains that were equally common. Because some donors lacked HLA typing at each locus, the association tests relied only on the typed subset. A further reported finding was that TCR beta sequences accurately predicted the HLA-A and HLA-B alleles for most subjects in the first cohort. The earlier analysis of 587 of the donors excluded roughly 17 rarely observed V segments, including chromosome 9 orphons, because counts were too low. This cohort had only TCR beta chains sequenced, and the lack of alpha or paired-chain data limited which features could be detected. A few of the identified cytomegalovirus-associated TCR beta chains were confirmed in vitro to be specific for cytomegalovirus antigens. V-gene and J-gene trimming of TCR beta chains was associated with a missense DCLRE1C variant in a later genetic analysis, and the association was replicated in an independent cohort. A group of highly shared sequence variants was considered likely to be a technical artifact of the sequencing pipeline. In both the original and validation cohorts, the classifier was reported to diagnose cytomegalovirus status with high specificity and sensitivity. Strong co-occurrence of HLA alleles, especially DR and DQ, made assigning TCR associations to individual alleles difficult. In a later genetic analysis, fewer N-insertions in productive TCRs were reported among donors in an Asian-associated ancestry cluster than the 666-donor mean. In a later analysis, the rate of TCR association differed among HLA loci, with DRB1 alleles having the most associated TCRs and HLA-C alleles having the fewest.

In total, over 600 healthy bone marrow donors made up the cohort. Cohort members were all nominally healthy when sampled, although unrecorded immune exposures were likely present. The donor tested CMV seropositive, placing the donor among the 250 to 350 seropositive members of the cohort. Each donor provided a peripheral blood sample, and peripheral blood mononuclear cells were used for TCR beta sequencing. Genomic DNA extraction from the blood cell samples was performed with the Qiagen DNeasy Blood Extraction Kit. The germline V gene provides CDR1 SGHDN and CDR2 FVKESK. From the cysteine up to the phenylalanine, the CDR3 has a length of 15 residues. CDR3 DNA only is kept here, 45 bases in frame from base 1. V is trimmed back by 4 bases and J by 7 bases, and the junction contains 8 bases that no gene match accounts for. Library creation used the immunoSEQ multiplex PCR assay. A mixture of 60 forward primers for TCR Vbeta segments and 13 reverse primers for TCR Jbeta segments was used in the multiplex PCR. The CDR3 region of rearranged TCR beta genes was amplified from genomic DNA by a multiplex PCR assay. The Illumina HiSeq System was used to sequence the amplified TCR beta libraries as 87-base-pair reads. On the authors' methods: Across the roughly 600 repertoires, a later analysis counted about 81 million unique TCR beta chains, some 11 million of which were shared by at least two donors. To remove PCR and sequencing errors, raw reads were error-corrected and collapsed into unique sequences using a nearest-neighbor algorithm that merged closely related sequences. To assign V, D and J gene segments, CDR3 sequences were aligned to IMGT reference sequences. For a sequence to be retained, a match of at least six nucleotides to both a V gene segment and a J gene segment was required. Rearrangements were classified as productive when the CDR3 lacked stop codons and remained in frame with V and J, and all other rearrangements were classified as non-productive. Following IMGT convention, CDR3 was defined as the stretch from the second conserved V-encoded cysteine up to the conserved J-encoded phenylalanine. The earlier analysis of some 540 of the donors excluded any sequence lacking an unambiguous match to a single V gene segment. In an earlier analysis of several hundred of the donors, V segments were called functional above 56.7% productive rearrangements and were called segregating when the between-donor standard deviation exceeded 5%. A statistical classification framework was developed to diagnose cytomegalovirus status using the catalog of TCR beta chain sequences. V and J gene assignment, in a later analysis, came from comparing TCR nucleotide sequences with IMGT/GENE-DB human TR gene sequences. The TCRdist pipeline was used in a later analysis to assign CDR3 sequences and most-parsimonious VDJ recombination scenarios. In a later analysis, each TCR beta chain was defined by its CDR3 amino acid sequence together with its V-gene family, and reads lacking a unique V-gene family were excluded. In a later analysis, 450 to 600 highly shared, low-generation-probability nucleotide sequences were removed to address suspected cross-contamination and a sequencing artifact. In a later analysis, a clonal expansion index was calculated for each public chain from normalized within-repertoire ranks of inferred template counts. Generation probabilities in a later analysis came from a VDJ recombination model fitted to out-of-frame rearrangements, and those results were checked against IGoR. In a later analysis, TCR-TCR, TCR-HLA and TCR-CMV co-occurrence was scored with hypergeometric tests, and a repertoire-size bias correction was applied to TCR pairs. To estimate false discovery rates, a later analysis permuted the HLA or CMV assignments 20 times. In a later analysis, co-occurring TCRs were grouped using DBSCAN, with TCRdist sequence similarity added in when clustering inside HLA-allele-positive subsets. Repertoires with fewer than 30,000 or more than 120,000 public chains, plus five repertoires with anomalous nucleotide sharing, were excluded from co-occurrence clustering. Sourced from immuneACCESS, this table was stored by TCRdb with only in-frame sequences that have V and J called. A share of the clones is absent; for the studies checked, an unresolved V gene accounts for under half, and the remainder has no known explanation. V and J calls and clone size come straight from that table; D and trimming were deduced from the DNA. The table for this sample shows around 60,000 clones. The ten top clones hold less than 6% of the sample.

The clonotype originates from a man aged 30 to 39 in good health and CMV-seropositive. The chain employs TRBV14 and TRBJ2-1; 9 bases in the middle match TRBD2. Material: PBMCs. The CDR3 region: CASSPQVAGVNEQFF. The DNA is as follows: TGTGCCAGCAGCCCCCAGGTAGCGGGAGTGAATGAGCAGTTCTTC.